One sample yielded the 31 T cell receptor beta chains listed below, sequenced in a study of blood T cells in healthy people across ages (dated by TCRdb to between 2014 and 2016). Receptor libraries were prepared by 5' RACE. Sequenced on an Illumina HiSeq 2500. A second PCR of 7 to 11 cycles was performed with a sample-barcoded 5' primer and a J-beta primer mix. Using fastp trimming at Q25 and MiXCR clonotype assembly, TCRdb reanalyzed the public sequencing data and kept in-frame beta chains. Each entry is one CDR3 protein sequence, shown with its most common DNA and genes. A total of around 800,000 distinct CDR3 sequences appear in this sample, 46% of them only once. The ten top clones hold 15% to 20% of the sample. Sequencing input: blood. These receptors all come from an older man in good health.

The chain employs TRBV9 and TRBJ2-1, with 9 positions matching TRBD2. Losses at the gene ends were 2 bases for V and 13 bases for J; bases not matched to a gene: 13. The CDR3 spans 15 residues. Germline V gene lookup returns CDR1 SGDLS and CDR2 YYNGEE. CDR3 nucleotide sequence: TGTGCCAGCAGCGTTAGACTAGCGGATGTGGAGACCCAGTTCTTC. It encodes CASSVRLADVETQFF. The variable domain in full, completed from reference TRBV9 and TRBJ2-1, reads DSGVTQTPKHLITATGQRVTLRCSPRSGDLSVYWYQQSLDQGLQFLIQYYNGEERAKGNILERFSAQQFPDLHSELNLSSLELGDSALYFCASSVRLADVETQFFGPGTRLTVL.

With respect to this clonotype: The DNA is omitted, as the CDR3 cannot be located on it reliably, and the CDR3 follows TCRdb's listing. The CDR3 region is CSDRETANYGCTF. The rearrangement links TRBV29-1 to TRBJ1-2. Germline V CDR1 and CDR2: SQVTM, ANQGSEA. The CDR3 adds up to 13 amino acids, both ends counted.

V and J are TRBV14 and TRBJ2-1, with a tentative D call TRBD2 (6 bases). Germline CDR1 SGHDN, CDR2 FVKESK. CDR3 size: 15 residues. The V and J ends lost 4 bases and 4 bases respectively, with 14 bases between them. Written as DNA, the CDR3 is TGTGCCAGCAGCCCTATAGCGGTTCAATACAATGAGCAGTTCTTC. It is translated as CASSPIAVQYNEQFF.

This clonotype has just a few counts. CDR3 DNA: TGCAGCGTTGAACGCGGGAGGGCCAGAGAGACCCAGTACTTC. Protein: CSVERGRARETQYF. The chain employs TRBV29-1 and TRBJ2-5, with 9 bases fitting TRBD2. This CDR3 has 14 amino acids. With 2 bases clipped from V and 4 bases from J, the junction kept 5 bases outside the gene matches. The germline V gene has CDR1 SQVTM and CDR2 ANQGSEA. Using reference TRBV29-1 and TRBJ2-5 for the parts outside the CDR3, the full variable domain is SAVISQKPSRDICQRGTSLTIQCQVDSQVTMMFWYRQQPGQSLTLIATANQGSEATYESGFVIDKFPISRPNLTFSTLTVSNMSPEDSSIYLCSVERGRARETQYFGPGTRLLVL.

This rearrangement joins TRBV5-1 to TRBJ1-2, with TRBD1 identical over 7 bases. Germline CDR1 and CDR2: SGHRS and YFSETQ. This CDR3 contains 15 residues. Unmatched junction bases numbered 15, after V lost 5 bases and J lost 8 bases. Here the CDR3 DNA reads TGCGCCAGCAGGCCTGAAGTGACAGGGTCTCAGGGCTACACCTTC. Protein: CASRPEVTGSQGYTF.

This clonotype was detected only a few times. The rearrangement uses TRBV9 and TRBJ2-7; 7 bases fit TRBD2. The V gene end was trimmed by 1 base and the J gene end by 7 bases; junction bases not matched to a gene: 14. Germline values: CDR1 SGDLS, CDR2 YYNGEE. The length of the CDR3 is 16 residues. The CDR3 loop reads CASSVSWGEGLNEQYF. CDR3 nucleotides: TGTGCCAGCAGCGTATCATGGGGGGAGGGCCTCAATGAGCAGTACTTC.

This chain uses TRBV14 with TRBJ1-6; the D is unclear. The CDR3 is 15 residues long. V was pared by 1 base and J by 5 bases, with 9 bases between. CDR1 and CDR2 (germline): SGHDN, FVKESK. The DNA of the CDR3 is TGTGCCAGCAGCCAAGGTTGGGGAAATAATTCACCCCTCCACTTT. Translation: CASSQGWGNNSPLHF.

V usage is TRBV11-1 and J usage is TRBJ2-5; TRBD2 matches 13 bases. J was trimmed by 1 base and V by 7 bases; bases with no gene match: 15. The CDR3 totals 19 residues. Germline V gives CDR1 SGHAT, CDR2 FQDESV (reference sequence). The CDR3 sequence: CASTDGLAGDIKTQETQYF. Written as DNA, the CDR3 is TGTGCCAGCACCGATGGACTAGCGGGGGACATCAAGACCCAAGAGACCCAGTACTTC.

CDR3 residues: CASSRTGNKGEQYF. In DNA form, the CDR3 reads TGTGCCAGCAGCCGGACAGGCAATAAAGGCGAGCAGTACTTC. The genes are TRBV11-1 and TRBJ2-7; the match to TRBD1 covers 7 bases. The CDR3 is 14 amino acids. The V gene's germline CDR1 is SGHAT and CDR2 FQDESV (reference sequence). The V gene end was trimmed by 5 bases and the J gene end by 6 bases; junction bases not matched to a gene: 10.

There are a few counts of this clonotype. The gene calls are TRBV29-1 and TRBJ1-2; D is undetermined. Germline V lookup: CDR1 SQVTM, CDR2 ANQGSEA. The CDR3 is made up of 10 amino acids. Trimming removed 2 bases at V and 6 bases at J, with 4 bases between. The CDR3 coding sequence is TGCAGCGTTGAAAGGGATGGCTACACCTTC. Translating gives CSVERDGYTF.

Comment on this clonotype: A read error is possible here, since a much larger clone lies one base away. This sequence joins TRBV29-1 and TRBJ1-1; TRBD1 matches 8 bases. Trimming took 7 bases from V and 6 from J; bases not matched to a gene: 10. Germline V CDR1 and CDR2: SQVTM, ANQGSEA. CDR3 length equals 13 residues. In nucleotides, the CDR3 is TGCAGCGGTGATGGGGGACAGGTCCCTGAAGCTTTCTTT. This gives the protein CSGDGGQVPEAFF.

The V and J genes are TRBV20-1 and TRBJ2-5, with 9 bases identical to TRBD2. Germline loops: CDR1 DFQATT, CDR2 SNEGSKA (reference sequence). V was pared by 5 bases and J by 0 bases, with 4 bases of the junction left unmatched. The CDR3 consists of 14 residues. For the CDR3, the DNA is TGCAGTGCTGGCGGGGGGGACAACCAAGAGACCCAGTACTTC. Translation gives CSAGGGDNQETQYF.

This clonotype was seen only a few times. This chain links TRBV7-3 with TRBJ1-5; unclear D gene. V dropped 5 bases and J dropped 3 bases, with 8 bases sitting between them. The CDR3 runs to 13 residues. The germline V gene has CDR1 SGHTA and CDR2 FQGTGA. In DNA form, the CDR3 reads TGTGCCAGCAGCCCTGGAGACAATCAGCCCCAGCATTTT. It codes for CASSPGDNQPQHF.

In this sample, this clonotype turned up a few times. The V call is TRBV20-1, the J call TRBJ2-1; 8 bases agree with TRBD2. V gave up 6 bases and J gave up 7 bases; unmatched junction bases: 11. The CDR3 consists of 14 residues. Germline CDR1 reads DFQATT; CDR2 reads SNEGSKA (reference sequence). The CDR3 region has the DNA TGCAGTGCGGAAGCGGGAGAGGGTTGGAATGAGCAGTTCTTC. It yields the protein CSAEAGEGWNEQFF.

The rearrangement links TRBV10-3 to TRBJ2-5; 10 nucleotides match TRBD2. Trimming removed 4 bases from V and 2 bases from J; junction bases left unmatched: 7. The CDR3 totals 16 residues. Germline V gene data show CDR1 as ENHRY and CDR2 as SYGVKD. The CDR3: CAISVRLAGLQETQYF. In DNA form, the CDR3 reads TGTGCCATCAGTGTAAGACTAGCGGGTCTGCAAGAGACCCAGTACTTC.

The chain has TRBV30 and TRBJ2-1; D unresolved. Trimming stripped 2 bases from V and 6 bases from J, with 8 bases between. CDR1 GTSNPN and CDR2 SVGIG come from the germline V gene (reference sequence). The CDR3 length is 12 residues. CDR3 loop: CAWSYDPNEQFF. The CDR3 region has the DNA TGTGCCTGGAGTTATGATCCCAATGAGCAGTTCTTC.

This clonotype was detected only a few times. The chain uses TRBV14 and TRBJ2-1; D is possibly TRBD1 (5 bases). CDR1 is SGHDN and CDR2 is FVKESK in the germline V gene. Trimming pared 0 bases from V and 9 bases from J, leaving 9 bases between. This CDR3 region has 13 residues. Written as DNA, the CDR3 is TGTGCCAGCAGCCAAGACCCAGGGTTTGAGCAGTTCTTC. Translation: CASSQDPGFEQFF.

The chain combines TRBV12-3 or TRBV12-4 with TRBJ2-5; 10 bases agree with TRBD2. CDR3 size: 18 residues. V lost 4 bases to trimming and J lost 5 bases; unmatched junction nucleotides: 16. CDR3: CASSSPHRASGSFETQYF. CDR3 sequence (DNA): TGTGCCAGCAGTTCCCCTCACAGGGCTAGCGGGAGCTTTGAGACCCAGTACTTC.

V and J are TRBV12-3 or TRBV12-4 and TRBJ1-1; 7 positions agree with TRBD1. The V segment lost 5 bases and the J segment 5 bases; nucleotides outside the gene matches: 8. This CDR3 has 14 residues. Written as DNA, the CDR3 is TGTGCCAGCAGTCCAACAGGGGATCGTACTGAAGCTTTCTTT. This codes for CASSPTGDRTEAFF.

The chain joins TRBV28 to TRBJ2-3; 9 positions match TRBD1. Unmatched junction bases numbered 14, after V lost 6 bases and J lost 4 bases. There are 17 residues in the CDR3. Per germline, CDR1 MDHEN and CDR2 SYDVKM. The CDR3 reads CASSRWTGVGAADTQYF. The CDR3, as DNA: TGTGCCAGCAGCCGATGGACAGGGGTCGGCGCAGCAGATACGCAGTATTTT.

This chain uses TRBV29-1 with TRBJ2-5, with 10 bases lining up with TRBD1. The J call may be in error: the DNA end matches TRBJ2-7 better. CDR1 is SQVTM and CDR2 is ANQGSEA in the germline V gene. The CDR3 contains 15 residues. The CDR3 DNA is TGCAGCGTTTCAGCTCCCGGGACAGGGGATGACGAGCAGTACTTC. Encoded protein: CSVSAPGTGDDEQYF.

V and J are TRBV12-3 or TRBV12-4 and TRBJ2-1, with unresolved D. V lost 6 bases and J 3 bases, leaving 15 bases between the germline ends. The CDR3 loop spans 15 amino acids. CDR3 DNA: TGTGCCAGCAGCGATCCAGGTTCGGGCTACAATGAGCAGTTCTTC. Translating gives CASSDPGSGYNEQFF.

This chain connects TRBV6-2 or TRBV6-3 to TRBJ2-5; TRBD2 aligns across 7 bases. Germline V lookup: CDR1 MNHEY, CDR2 SVGEGT. This CDR3 contains 17 residues. Unmatched junction bases numbered 17, after V lost 6 bases and J lost 4 bases. This CDR3 reads CASRPLLGTITRETQYF. The CDR3 DNA follows: TGTGCCAGCAGACCTCTACTCGGGACTATTACCCGAGAGACCCAGTACTTC.

This clonotype was seen a few times. The V and J genes are TRBV7-2 and TRBJ2-1; D gene uncertain. Germline CDR1 is SGHTA and CDR2 is FQGNSA. There are 13 residues in the CDR3. Trimming took 1 base from V and 10 from J, leaving 11 bases between them. CDR3: CASSLVDPGEQFF. The CDR3 DNA reads TGTGCCAGCAGCTTAGTAGACCCTGGAGAGCAGTTCTTC.

The chain joins TRBV18 to TRBJ2-7; TRBD1 agrees at 9 bases. The DNA matches TRBJ2-5 better at its end, which makes the J call doubtful. Germline assignment: CDR1 KGHSH and CDR2 LQKENI. The CDR3 totals 15 residues. CDR3 coding DNA: TGTGCCAGCTCACCAAGGACAGGGGAAGCGGAGACCCAGTACTTC. Translation: CASSPRTGEAETQYF.

The sample holds a few counts of this clonotype. CDR3 residues: CSVGTGNSPLHF. The CDR3, as DNA: TGCAGTGTTGGGACAGGGAATTCACCCCTCCACTTT. The genes are TRBV20-1 and TRBJ1-6; 9 bases line up with TRBD1. Trimming at V came to 7 bases and at J to 7 bases, leaving 2 bases not matched to a gene. The CDR3 sequence is 12 residues long. CDR1 DFQATT and CDR2 SNEGSKA come from the germline V gene (reference sequence).

The CDR3 sequence is CASSSLGTGSDYEQYF. The DNA for the CDR3 is TGTGCCAGCAGTTCGCTCGGGACAGGGTCTGACTACGAGCAGTACTTC. The chain links TRBV12-3 or TRBV12-4 to TRBJ2-7, with 9 nucleotides matching TRBD1. CDR3 length: 16 amino acids. Trimming at V came to 4 bases and at J to 3 bases, leaving 10 bases not matched to a gene.

This clonotype was recorded a few times. The genes are TRBV20-1 and TRBJ2-3, with TRBD1 matching over 10 bases. The length of the CDR3 is 16 residues. Trimming removed 5 bases from V and 2 bases from J; junction bases left unmatched: 10. Germline values: CDR1 DFQATT, CDR2 SNEGSKA (reference sequence). DNA of the CDR3: TGCAGTGCTTATGACCGGGACAGGGGATTCACAGATACGCAGTATTTT. This translates into CSAYDRDRGFTDTQYF.

There are a few counts of this clonotype. This sequence joins TRBV7-2 and TRBJ2-3; 7 nucleotides agree with TRBD2. V gave up 6 bases and J gave up 0 bases; unmatched junction bases: 9. The CDR3 loop spans 16 amino acids. Germline V gene sequence: CDR1 SGHTA, CDR2 FQGNSA. This CDR3 is CASSSASGSSTDTQYF. Written as DNA, the CDR3 is TGTGCCAGCAGTTCCGCTAGCGGCAGTAGCACAGATACGCAGTATTTT.

V usage is TRBV29-1 and J usage is TRBJ2-2; 11 nucleotides line up with TRBD2. CDR3 length equals 20 residues. With 7 bases clipped from V and 3 bases from J, the junction kept 22 bases outside the gene matches. Germline V gene data show CDR1 as SQVTM and CDR2 as ANQGSEA. CDR3 loop: CSAANLPGLAAGVHTGELFF. The CDR3 DNA follows: TGCAGCGCAGCGAACCTCCCGGGACTAGCGGCGGGGGTGCACACCGGGGAGCTGTTTTTT.

The chain joins TRBV5-1 to TRBJ2-1; tentatively, D is TRBD2 (6 bases). V lost 6 bases and J lost 7, with 17 bases in between. The CDR3 is 14 amino acids. CDR1 and CDR2 (germline): SGHRS, YFSETQ. The CDR3 DNA reads TGCGCCAGCACCCCGACTAGAATGGGTAATGAGCAGTTCTTC. This codes for CASTPTRMGNEQFF.